Shown below are 9 T cell receptor beta chains from a single sample sequenced in a study of blood T cell repertoires in COVID-19. Generated by immunoSEQ multiplex PCR, the TCRdb table keeps only in-frame clones and is missing some. The repertoire holds under 300,000 clones, with around 88% as singletons. Sequenced material: PBMCs or T cells enriched from blood (not recorded which). These TCRs come from a woman in her thirties or forties with acute COVID-19.

The genes are TRBV30 and TRBJ2-2; unclear D gene. This CDR3 has 15 amino acids. V was clipped by 1 base and J by 6 bases, with 15 bases between them. The germline V gene has CDR1 GTSNPN and CDR2 SVGIG (reference sequence). The CDR3, as DNA: TGTGCCTGGAGTGGCAAGTCCAGTGGTCCCGGGGAGCTGTTTTTT. This codes for CAWSGKSSGPGELFF.

The genes are TRBV18 and TRBJ1-2, with 7 bases identical to TRBD1. The V segment lost 4 bases and the J segment 3 bases; nucleotides outside the gene matches: 5. CDR3 length: 14 residues. Germline-derived CDR1 and CDR2 are KGHSH and LQKENI. This CDR3 is CASSRTGTDYGYTF. The CDR3 coding sequence is TGTGCCAGCTCACGAACCGGGACAGACTATGGCTACACCTTC.

V usage is TRBV5-1 and J usage is TRBJ2-2; no definite D call. Germline CDR1 is SGHRS and CDR2 is YFSETQ. The CDR3 totals 15 residues. The V end lost 0 bases, the J end lost 1 base, and 7 bases lay between the germline ends. Here the CDR3 reads CASSLAPVNTGELFF. The CDR3 DNA follows: TGCGCCAGCAGCTTGGCCCCCGTGAACACCGGGGAGCTGTTTTTT.

This chain connects TRBV19 to TRBJ1-2, with TRBD1 matching 8 bases. The CDR3 totals 15 residues. Germline V gives CDR1 LNHDA, CDR2 SQIVND (reference sequence). V gave up 1 base and J gave up 5 bases; unmatched junction bases: 6. Here the CDR3 reads CASSIAPGGAYGYTF. The CDR3 DNA follows: TGTGCCAGTAGTATAGCCCCAGGGGGCGCTTATGGCTACACCTTC.

The chain carries TRBV29-1 and TRBJ2-1; TRBD2 is a possible D gene (6 bases). This CDR3 has 14 amino acids. Germline CDR1 SQVTM, CDR2 ANQGSEA. V gave up 5 bases and J gave up 0 bases, with 11 bases separating them. DNA for the CDR3: TGCAGCGTTCCTCGGGGGAGCTCCTACAATGAGCAGTTCTTC. Residues: CSVPRGSSYNEQFF.

The chain is built from TRBV30 and TRBJ2-5, with TRBD2 matching over 15 bases. The V and J ends lost 3 bases and 2 bases, in that order; junction bases with no gene match: 4. The CDR3 loop spans 16 amino acids. Germline-derived CDR1 and CDR2 are GTSNPN and SVGIG (reference sequence). The CDR3 sequence: CAWSLGLAGGQETQYF. In DNA, the CDR3 is TGTGCCTGGAGCCTGGGACTAGCGGGAGGTCAAGAGACCCAGTACTTC.

This clone was recorded a few times. V usage is TRBV5-6 and J usage is TRBJ2-2; 12 bases agree with TRBD2. CDR1 is SGHDT and CDR2 is YYEEEE in the germline V gene. Trimming took 2 bases from V and 1 from J; bases not matched to a gene: 0. CDR3 length equals 16 residues. The CDR3 spells CASSLLAGGNTGELFF. In DNA form, the CDR3 reads TGTGCCAGCAGCTTACTAGCGGGAGGGAACACCGGGGAGCTGTTTTTT.

The chain joins TRBV27 to TRBJ2-2; 12 bases agree with TRBD2. Germline V lookup: CDR1 MNHEY, CDR2 SMNVEV (reference sequence). After removal of 5 bases from V and 0 bases from J, the junction contained 10 bases not matched to a gene. There are 19 residues in the CDR3. The CDR3, as DNA: TGTGCCAGCAGTCCTCGACTAGCGGGAGTTCCCGCGAACACCGGGGAGCTGTTTTTT. Amino acids: CASSPRLAGVPANTGELFF.

This clone has a single count. The J gene is TRBJ2-7, the V gene TRBV9; 7 positions agree with TRBD1. The V gene end was trimmed by 0 bases and the J gene end by 4 bases; junction bases not matched to a gene: 4. From germline, CDR1 is SGDLS and CDR2 YYNGEE. This CDR3 contains 14 residues. The CDR3 coding sequence is TGTGCCAGCAGCGTAGTCGGACAGGATTACGAGCAGTACTTC. It translates to CASSVVGQDYEQYF.